This record looks at one T cell receptor beta chain sequence and its context. Data came from immunoSEQ multiplex PCR; TCRdb stores just in-frame clones and leaves some out. This table holds around 100,000 clones, 85% to 95% found once. The sample is drawn from a study of technical replicates of blood from a handful of donors. Germline V CDR1 and CDR2: MNHNS, SASEGT. With 2 bases removed from V and 0 bases from J, the gap between germline ends came to 11 bases. The CDR3 is 15 amino acids. Sequencing was performed on T cells isolated from PBMCs. The source is a human donor in good health. This chain joins TRBV6-1 and TRBJ2-7; a possible D gene is TRBD2 (6 bases). The CDR3 nucleotides are TGTGCCAGCAGTGAAATACGGGACTCCTCCTACGAGCAGTACTTC. Amino acid sequence: CASSEIRDSSYEQYF.